This TCR beta chain appears in the sequencing data of a study of control samples from healthy donors and cancer patients (dated by TCRdb to the early 2020s). This clone was counted a single time. This clone's antigen is unknown. Qualities for individual bases were not recorded, and no much larger clone is one base off. Receptor amplification or capture employed the immunoSEQ multiplex PCR assay. Not all clones reach the TCRdb copy of this immuneACCESS table, which keeps in-frame sequences only. Checked studies attribute under half of the gap to unresolved V genes and leave the rest unexplained. The sample yields about 120,000 clones; around 90% were counted once. 4.5% to 7% of the sample goes to the ten largest clones. This clonotype was sampled from a man between 18 and 35 years old in good health. The specimen was blood.

The CDR3 corresponds to CASSLRANYGYTF. The nucleotide sequence reads as follows: TGCGCCAGCAGCTTGAGGGCTAACTATGGCTACACCTTC. Recombination joined TRBV5-1 with TRBJ1-2, with the D gene too uncertain to name. CDR1 is given as SGHRS and CDR2 as YFSETQ, both from the germline V gene. Deletion took 1 base off V and 0 bases off J, with a span of 4 bases between the germline ends. From the cysteine through the phenylalanine, the CDR3 covers 13 amino acids. The only DNA kept is the CDR3, 39 bases in frame from the first base.